The following is a T cell receptor beta chain sequence with its context. Antigen unknown. The junction differs from germline at one of its ends, possibly a read error. These data come from a study of CD8 T cells in ankylosing spondylitis. Regarding the study as a whole: Earlier reports found some motif variants in synovial fluid and blood in reactive arthritis. Significant enrichment of disease-linked clones was reportedly seen in matched ankylosing spondylitis synovial fluid. In ankylosing spondylitis blood, a motif of fewer than 10 highly homologous TCR beta variants appeared characteristic.

The germline V gene encodes CDR1 SEHNR and CDR2 FQNEAQ (reference sequence). The CDR3 sequence is 8 residues long. Each CDR3 protein is one row after TCRdb ran MiXCR on the 5' RACE reads. The table lists about 300,000 distinct CDR3 sequences, less than 25% of them singletons, with about 3.7% in the top ten. The chain carries TRBV7-9 and TRBJ2-1; the D is unclear. The receptor's source is a female donor with ankylosing spondylitis or in good health (not recorded which). The sample comprised blood, either unsorted or a sorted T cell fraction (not recorded which). CDR3 region: CASNHSVF. The CDR3 region has the DNA TGTGCCAGCAATCATTCGGTCTTC.